The next 24 T cell receptor beta chains were all read from a single sample in a study of T cell responses to AZD1222 COVID-19 vaccine. Method: immunoSEQ multiplex PCR; TCRdb's copy keeps in-frame clones and lacks some. The data hold about 150,000 clones, with 90% observed a single time. The sequences come from peripheral blood, collected on day 0 of AZD1222 vaccination. The receptors come from an adult in good health.

The CDR3 DNA follows: TGTGCCAGCAGTTTGGGATCGCGTTACGAGCAGTACTTC. This codes for CASSLGSRYEQYF. V usage is TRBV27 and J usage is TRBJ2-7, with D uncertain. Per germline, CDR1 MNHEY and CDR2 SMNVEV (reference sequence). The CDR3 extends over 13 amino acids. The V end lost 3 bases, the J end lost 4 bases, and 10 bases lay between the germline ends.

The chain uses TRBV27 and TRBJ2-5; 11 bases map to TRBD2. The germline V gene has CDR1 MNHEY and CDR2 SMNVEV (reference sequence). V was pared by 3 bases and J by 0 bases, with 6 bases of the junction left unmatched. The CDR3 sequence is 17 residues long. The DNA of the CDR3 is TGTGCCAGCAGTTTCCAACGACTAGCGGGACACCAAGAGACCCAGTACTTC. Its translation: CASSFQRLAGHQETQYF.

The gene calls are TRBV29-1 and TRBJ1-1; D call uncertain. Germline V gene sequence: CDR1 SQVTM, CDR2 ANQGSEA. Trimming stripped 1 base from V and 1 base from J, with 4 bases between. CDR3 size: 12 residues. CDR3 protein: CSVEATNTEAFF. CDR3 nucleotide sequence: TGCAGCGTTGAAGCTACGAACACTGAAGCTTTCTTT.

The chain carries TRBV10-3 and TRBJ1-1; D is ambiguous. Germline V gene sequence: CDR1 ENHRY, CDR2 SYGVKD. CDR3 length equals 15 residues. V lost 2 bases to trimming and J lost 1 base, with 11 bases between them. CDR3 in DNA: TGTGCCATCAGTGAGATGGGGTCGGGGAACACTGAAGCTTTCTTT. It is translated as CAISEMGSGNTEAFF.

As regards this clone: An end of the junction does not agree with germline; a read error may underlie this. The gene calls are TRBV9 and TRBJ2-7; 9 bases align to TRBD1. Looked up from germline, CDR1 is SGDLS and CDR2 is YYNGEE. CDR3 length: 15 amino acids. Here the CDR3 DNA reads TGTGCCAGCAGCGCAGCCGGGACAGGGTTAAGCGAGCCGTACTTC. Amino acid sequence: CASSAAGTGLSEPYF. Full variable domain (outside the CDR3, taken from reference TRBV9 and TRBJ2-7): DSGVTQTPKHLITATGQRVTLRCSPRSGDLSVYWYQQSLDQGLQFLIQYYNGEERAKGNILERFSAQQFPDLHSELNLSSLELGDSALYFCASSAAGTGLSEPYFGPGTRLTVT.

This clone has just a few counts. The rearrangement links TRBV30 to TRBJ2-7; no clear D. CDR3 length: 12 residues. The germline gives CDR1 GTSNPN, CDR2 SVGIG (reference sequence). V was pared by 5 bases and J by 2 bases, with 10 bases between. CDR3 DNA sequence: TGTGCCTGGGCCCGCGATGCCTACGAGCAGTACTTC. Its translation is CAWARDAYEQYF.

The CDR3 DNA reads as TGTGCCAGCAGTGACTCACGGCAGTCGGATACGCAGTATTTT. This encodes CASSDSRQSDTQYF. The chain combines TRBV6-4 with TRBJ2-3; no firm D call. The CDR3 has 14 amino acids. CDR1 and CDR2 (germline): MRHNA, SNTAGT. V lost 0 bases to trimming and J lost 6 bases, with 10 bases between them.

This chain uses TRBV4-3 with TRBJ1-2; TRBD1 might be the D (6 bases). Germline CDR1 reads LGHNA; CDR2 reads YSLEER. V was shortened by 0 bases and J by 7 bases, with 15 bases between the two germline ends. The CDR3 is 15 residues long. The CDR3 here is CASSQDGGRGLGYTF. The DNA of the CDR3 is TGCGCCAGCAGCCAAGACGGTGGCCGGGGGCTTGGCTACACCTTC.

The CDR3 sequence: CATSREEWDRVSYEQYF. In nucleotides, the CDR3 is TGTGCCACCAGCAGAGAAGAATGGGACAGGGTGTCATACGAGCAGTACTTC. The V and J genes are TRBV15 and TRBJ2-7, with 9 positions matching TRBD1. The V gene end was trimmed by 0 bases and the J gene end by 4 bases; junction bases not matched to a gene: 10. In germline, CDR1 is LNHNV, CDR2 YYDKDF (reference sequence). The CDR3 sequence is 17 residues long.

This clone showed up just once. This chain links TRBV11-2 with TRBJ2-3, with TRBD2 as a possible D gene (5 bases). The CDR3 has 12 residues. V lost 3 bases to trimming and J lost 5 bases, with 6 bases between them. Germline V gene data show CDR1 as SGHAT and CDR2 as FQNNGV. CDR3 residues: CASSLGEDTQYF. In DNA form, the CDR3 reads TGTGCCAGCAGCTTGGGAGAAGATACGCAGTATTTT.

V and J are TRBV4-2 and TRBJ2-3; 7 bases fit TRBD2. Germline V gene sequence: CDR1 LGHNA, CDR2 YNFKEQ. This CDR3 is built from 16 residues. The trim removed 0 bases at V and 5 bases at J, leaving 8 bases unmatched. In nucleotides, the CDR3 is TGTGCCAGCAGCCAAGACGAAGGGTGGGGGGGAGATACGCAGTATTTT. Its protein product is CASSQDEGWGGDTQYF.

The rearrangement joins TRBV2 to TRBJ1-1, with D possibly TRBD1 on 5 matching bases. There are 15 residues in the CDR3. CDR1 SNHLY and CDR2 FYNNEI come from the germline V gene. Trimming pared 6 bases from V and 4 bases from J, leaving 18 bases between. In DNA, the CDR3 is TGTGCCAGCAGCGAAAACCGGGACGGCTTCACTGAAGCTTTCTTT. Its protein product is CASSENRDGFTEAFF.

CDR3 DNA sequence: TGTGCCTGGAGTACCGACAGGGCACAGCCCCAGCATTTT. Translating it yields CAWSTDRAQPQHF. This chain connects TRBV30 to TRBJ1-5; TRBD1 aligns across 7 bases. Germline assignment: CDR1 GTSNPN and CDR2 SVGIG (reference sequence). The CDR3 sequence is 13 residues long. Trimming took 2 bases from V and 7 from J; bases not matched to a gene: 5.

The chain employs TRBV3-1 (or the pseudogene TRBV3-2) and TRBJ1-2; 7 bases are shared with TRBD1. Trimming removed 5 bases from V and 2 bases from J; junction bases left unmatched: 8. The CDR3 is 15 residues long. Germline loops: CDR1 LGHDT, CDR2 YNNKEL (reference sequence). CDR3 bases: TGTGCCAGCAGCATAACGACAGGGTTGAACTATGGCTACACCTTC. It translates to CASSITTGLNYGYTF.

The chain uses TRBV15 and TRBJ2-5, with no clear D. This CDR3 has 14 amino acids. Trimming left V 1 base short and J 2 bases short, with 8 bases between. The germline V gene encodes CDR1 LNHNV and CDR2 YYDKDF (reference sequence). The DNA for the CDR3 is TGTGCCACCAGCAGAGGTTGGCAGCAAGAGACCCAGTACTTC. This encodes CATSRGWQQETQYF.

This sequence joins TRBV5-6 and TRBJ2-7, with D hard to call. Germline values: CDR1 SGHDT, CDR2 YYEEEE. This CDR3 region has 15 residues. V lost 4 bases to trimming and J lost 3 bases, with 17 bases between them. The CDR3, as DNA: TGTGCCAGCAGCCTGGACGGCGGACGTTTCTACGAGCAGTACTTC. It encodes CASSLDGGRFYEQYF.

The V and J genes are TRBV2 and TRBJ1-5; TRBD1 matches at 10 bases. The CDR3 sequence is 14 residues long. After removal of 6 bases from V and 3 bases from J, the junction contained 2 bases not matched to a gene. Germline CDR1 and CDR2: SNHLY and FYNNEI. The CDR3 DNA sequence: TGTGCCAGCAGGGGGACAGGGGACAATCAGCCCCAGCATTTT. Translating it yields CASRGTGDNQPQHF.

In this sample, this clone turned up a few times. The same CDR3 also results from other DNA sequences found in this sample. This chain links TRBV7-3 with TRBJ2-2; no reliable D call. V shed 5 bases and J shed 5 bases, with 3 bases lying between them. The germline V gene has CDR1 SGHTA and CDR2 FQGTGA. The CDR3 covers 11 residues. The CDR3 spells CASSGTGELFF. The CDR3 bases are TGTGCCAGCAGCGGAACCGGGGAGCTGTTTTTT.

This chain connects TRBV10-3 to TRBJ1-6, with 8 bases identical to TRBD1. Germline V gene data show CDR1 as ENHRY and CDR2 as SYGVKD. CDR3 length: 14 amino acids. The J segment lost 10 bases and the V segment lost 6 bases, leaving 8 bases of the junction unmatched. The CDR3 loop is CAISGQGLGSPLHF. As DNA, the CDR3 is TGTGCCATCAGCGGACAGGGTTTGGGATCACCCCTCCACTTT.

This clone occurred a few times. The chain couples TRBV14 to TRBJ1-2; D is perhaps TRBD1 (5 bases). V lost 0 bases, J lost 8 bases, and 16 bases lay in between. From germline, CDR1 is SGHDN and CDR2 FVKESK. The CDR3 contains 15 residues. Here the CDR3 reads CASSQERGTLGGYTF. The CDR3 DNA follows: TGTGCCAGCAGCCAAGAAAGGGGCACATTGGGAGGCTACACCTTC.

This clone has a single count. This sequence joins TRBV6-5 and TRBJ1-1; weak D call: TRBD1 (5 bases). V lost 10 bases and J lost 0, with 15 bases in between. The CDR3 is 14 residues long. CDR1 is MNHEY, CDR2 SVGAGI, per germline. Here the CDR3 reads CATTPTRVNTEAFF. The DNA for the CDR3 is TGTGCCACCACTCCGACCAGGGTGAACACTGAAGCTTTCTTT.

The V gene is TRBV2, the J gene TRBJ2-5; D unclear. V was shortened by 1 base and J by 3 bases, with 9 bases between the two germline ends. The CDR3 extends over 14 amino acids. The germline V gene encodes CDR1 SNHLY and CDR2 FYNNEI. CDR3 sequence: CASSEGEFKETQYF. Written as DNA, the CDR3 is TGTGCCAGCAGTGAAGGGGAATTCAAAGAGACCCAGTACTTC.

The chain is built from TRBV28 and TRBJ1-2, with 8 positions matching TRBD1. V lost 4 bases to trimming and J lost 0 bases; unmatched junction nucleotides: 4. The CDR3 runs to 15 residues. Germline V CDR1 and CDR2: MDHEN, SYDVKM. The CDR3 region has the DNA TGTGCCAGCAGTTCCCAGACAGGGGCTAACTATGGCTACACCTTC. This gives the protein CASSSQTGANYGYTF.

The rearrangement uses TRBV19 and TRBJ1-2, with 8 bases matching TRBD1. This CDR3 is 13 amino acids long. J was trimmed by 4 bases and V by 5 bases; bases with no gene match: 3. Germline CDR1 and CDR2: LNHDA and SQIVND (reference sequence). The CDR3, as DNA: TGTGCCAGTAGTCTCACAGGGGGCTATGGCTACACCTTC. Translating gives CASSLTGGYGYTF.